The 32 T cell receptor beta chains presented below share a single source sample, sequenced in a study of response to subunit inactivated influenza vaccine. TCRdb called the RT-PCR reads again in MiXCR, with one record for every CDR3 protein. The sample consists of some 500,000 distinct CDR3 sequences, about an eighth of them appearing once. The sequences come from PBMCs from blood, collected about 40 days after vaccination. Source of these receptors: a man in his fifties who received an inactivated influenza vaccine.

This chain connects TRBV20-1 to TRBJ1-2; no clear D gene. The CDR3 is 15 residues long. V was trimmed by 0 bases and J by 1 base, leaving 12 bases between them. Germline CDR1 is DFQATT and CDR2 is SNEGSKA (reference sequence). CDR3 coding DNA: TGCAGTGCTAGAGATCCGCCAGGCCGTAACTATGGCTACACCTTC. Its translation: CSARDPPGRNYGYTF.

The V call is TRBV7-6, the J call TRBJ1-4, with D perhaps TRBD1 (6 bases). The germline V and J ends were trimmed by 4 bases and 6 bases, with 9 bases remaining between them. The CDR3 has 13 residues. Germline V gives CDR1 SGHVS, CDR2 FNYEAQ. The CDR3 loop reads CASSSGAYEKLFF. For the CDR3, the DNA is TGTGCCAGCAGCTCAGGGGCCTATGAAAAACTGTTTTTT. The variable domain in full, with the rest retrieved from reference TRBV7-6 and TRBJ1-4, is GAGVSQSPRYKVTKRGQDVALRCDPISGHVSLYWYRQALGQGPEFLTYFNYEAQQDKSGLPNDRFSAERPEGSISTLTIQRTEQRDSAMYRCASSSGAYEKLFFGSGTQLSVL.

CDR3 protein: CSALTASNQPQHF. The CDR3 DNA reads as TGCAGTGCTCTGACAGCTAGCAATCAGCCCCAGCATTTT. This sequence joins TRBV20-1 and TRBJ1-5; tentative D call: TRBD1 (5 bases). The CDR3 is 13 residues long. V lost 5 bases and J lost 0, with 8 bases in between. Looked up from germline, CDR1 is DFQATT and CDR2 is SNEGSKA (reference sequence).

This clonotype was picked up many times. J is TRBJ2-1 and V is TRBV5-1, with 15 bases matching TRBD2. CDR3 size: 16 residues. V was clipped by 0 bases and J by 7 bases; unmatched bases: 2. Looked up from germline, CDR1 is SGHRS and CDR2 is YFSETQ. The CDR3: CASSLGGLAGGNEQFF. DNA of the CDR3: TGCGCCAGCAGCTTGGGTGGACTAGCGGGAGGGAATGAGCAGTTCTTC.

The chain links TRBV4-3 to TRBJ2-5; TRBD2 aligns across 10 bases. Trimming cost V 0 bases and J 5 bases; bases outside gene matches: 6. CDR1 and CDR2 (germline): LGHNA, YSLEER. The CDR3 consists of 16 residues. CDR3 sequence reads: CASSQDRLAGDETQYF. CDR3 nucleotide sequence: TGCGCCAGCAGCCAAGATAGGCTAGCGGGAGACGAGACCCAGTACTTC.

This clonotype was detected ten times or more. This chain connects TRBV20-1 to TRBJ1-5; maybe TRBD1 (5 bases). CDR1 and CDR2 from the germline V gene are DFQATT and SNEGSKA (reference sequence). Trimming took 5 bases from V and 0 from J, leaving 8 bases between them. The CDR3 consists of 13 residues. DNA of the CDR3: TGCAGTGCTGAAGACAGTAGCAATCAGCCCCAGCATTTT. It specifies CSAEDSSNQPQHF.

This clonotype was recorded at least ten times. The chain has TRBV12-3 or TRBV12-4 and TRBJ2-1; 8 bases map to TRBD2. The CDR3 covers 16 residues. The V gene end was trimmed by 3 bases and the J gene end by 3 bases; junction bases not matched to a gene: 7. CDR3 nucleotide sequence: TGTGCCAGCAGTTTTAAGGCGGGAGGATACTACAATGAGCAGTTCTTC. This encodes CASSFKAGGYYNEQFF.

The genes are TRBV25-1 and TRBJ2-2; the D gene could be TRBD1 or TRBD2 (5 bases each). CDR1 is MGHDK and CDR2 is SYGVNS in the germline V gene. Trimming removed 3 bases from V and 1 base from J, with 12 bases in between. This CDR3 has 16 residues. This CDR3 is CASSDPGTGNTGELFF. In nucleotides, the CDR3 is TGTGCCAGCAGTGACCCCGGGACGGGGAACACCGGGGAGCTGTTTTTT.

The CDR3 nucleotides read TGCGCCAGCAGCTTGGCGCCGGATAGCTATGGCTACACCTTC. This translates into CASSLAPDSYGYTF. The rearrangement links TRBV5-1 to TRBJ1-2, with D hard to call. CDR1 and CDR2 (germline): SGHRS, YFSETQ. CDR3 length: 14 amino acids. Trimming removed 0 bases at V and 4 bases at J, with 10 bases between.

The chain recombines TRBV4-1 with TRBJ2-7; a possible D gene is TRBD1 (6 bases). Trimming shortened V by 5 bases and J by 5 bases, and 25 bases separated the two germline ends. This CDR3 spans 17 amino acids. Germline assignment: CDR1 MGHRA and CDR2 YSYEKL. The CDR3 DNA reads TGCGCCAGCAGCGTTAGACCAGGGGCCCCCTTAGGGGACGAGCAGTACTTC. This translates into CASSVRPGAPLGDEQYF.

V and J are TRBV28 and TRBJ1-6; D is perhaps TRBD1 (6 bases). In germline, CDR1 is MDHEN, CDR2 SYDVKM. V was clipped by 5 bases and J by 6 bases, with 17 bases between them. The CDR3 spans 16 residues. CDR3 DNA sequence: TGTGCCAGCAGTAAAACAGGGAGCGCCTTTAATTCACCCCTCCACTTT. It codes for CASSKTGSAFNSPLHF.

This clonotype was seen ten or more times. The CDR3: CASSPPIYNEQFF. In nucleotides, the CDR3 is TGTGCCAGCAGTCCCCCCATCTACAATGAGCAGTTCTTC. This chain joins TRBV27 and TRBJ2-1, with D uncertain. The germline CDR1 and CDR2 sequences are MNHEY and SMNVEV (reference sequence). The CDR3 extends over 13 amino acids. With 5 bases removed from V and 3 bases from J, the gap between germline ends came to 8 bases.

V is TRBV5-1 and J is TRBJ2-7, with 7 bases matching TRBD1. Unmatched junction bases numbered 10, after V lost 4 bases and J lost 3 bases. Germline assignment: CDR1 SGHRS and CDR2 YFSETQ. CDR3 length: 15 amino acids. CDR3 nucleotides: TGCGCCAGCAGCCCGGTATCCGGGACAGACTACGAGCAGTACTTC. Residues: CASSPVSGTDYEQYF. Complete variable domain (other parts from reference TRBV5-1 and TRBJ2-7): KAGVTQTPRYLIKTRGQQVTLSCSPISGHRSVSWYQQTPGQGLQFLFEYFSETQRNKGNFPGRFSGRQFSNSRSEMNVSTLELGDSALYLCASSPVSGTDYEQYFGPGTRLTVT.

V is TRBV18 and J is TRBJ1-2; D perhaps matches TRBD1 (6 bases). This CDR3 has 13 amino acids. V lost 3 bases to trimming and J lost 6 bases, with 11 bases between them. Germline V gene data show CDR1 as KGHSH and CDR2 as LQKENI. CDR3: CASSPGNRDGYTF. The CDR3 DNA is TGTGCCAGCTCACCGGGTAACAGGGATGGCTACACCTTC.

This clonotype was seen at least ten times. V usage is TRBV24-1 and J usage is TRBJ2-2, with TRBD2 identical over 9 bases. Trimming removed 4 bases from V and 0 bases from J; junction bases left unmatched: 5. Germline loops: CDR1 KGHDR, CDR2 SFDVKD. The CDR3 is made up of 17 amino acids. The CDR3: CATSETGLAANTGELFF. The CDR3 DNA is TGTGCCACCAGTGAGACGGGACTAGCCGCGAACACCGGGGAGCTGTTTTTT.

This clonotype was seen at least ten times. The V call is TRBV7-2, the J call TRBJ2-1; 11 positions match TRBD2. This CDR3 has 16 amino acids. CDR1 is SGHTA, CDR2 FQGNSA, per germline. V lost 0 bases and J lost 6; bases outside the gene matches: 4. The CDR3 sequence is CASSLAHSGRGNEQFF. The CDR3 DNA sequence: TGTGCCAGCAGCTTAGCGCATAGCGGGAGGGGCAATGAGCAGTTCTTC.

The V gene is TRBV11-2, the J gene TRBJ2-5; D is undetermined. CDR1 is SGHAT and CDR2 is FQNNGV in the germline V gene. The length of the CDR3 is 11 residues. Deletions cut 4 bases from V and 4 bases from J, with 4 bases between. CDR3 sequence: CASSSTETQYF. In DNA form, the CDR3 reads TGTGCCAGCAGCTCGACAGAGACCCAGTACTTC.

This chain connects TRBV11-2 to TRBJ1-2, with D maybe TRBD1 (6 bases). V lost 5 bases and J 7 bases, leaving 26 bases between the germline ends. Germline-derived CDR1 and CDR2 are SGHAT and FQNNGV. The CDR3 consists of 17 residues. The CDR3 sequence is CASSRSLQGETGGGYTF. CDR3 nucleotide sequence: TGTGCCAGCAGCCGAAGTCTACAGGGAGAGACGGGTGGTGGCTACACCTTC.

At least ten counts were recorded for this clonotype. CDR3 in amino acids: CASSEYGRQGDNQPQHF. The CDR3 DNA reads as TGTGCCAGCAGTGAATATGGGAGGCAGGGGGACAATCAGCCCCAGCATTTT. The rearrangement links TRBV6-1 to TRBJ1-5, with 7 bases that match TRBD1. The germline V gene has CDR1 MNHNS and CDR2 SASEGT. V gave up 2 bases and J gave up 3 bases; unmatched junction bases: 10. The CDR3 is 17 amino acids.

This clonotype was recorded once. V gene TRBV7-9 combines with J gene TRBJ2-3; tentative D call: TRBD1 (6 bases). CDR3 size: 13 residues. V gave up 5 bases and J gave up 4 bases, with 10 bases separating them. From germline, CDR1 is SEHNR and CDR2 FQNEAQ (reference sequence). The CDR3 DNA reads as TGTGCCAGCAGCGGCAGGGGTTCAGATACGCAGTATTTT. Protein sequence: CASSGRGSDTQYF.

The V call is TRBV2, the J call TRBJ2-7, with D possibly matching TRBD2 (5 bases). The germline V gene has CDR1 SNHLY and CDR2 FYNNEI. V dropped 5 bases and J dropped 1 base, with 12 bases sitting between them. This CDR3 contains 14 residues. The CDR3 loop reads CASSRRSASYEQYF. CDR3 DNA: TGTGCCAGCAGTCGGAGGTCCGCGTCCTACGAGCAGTACTTC.

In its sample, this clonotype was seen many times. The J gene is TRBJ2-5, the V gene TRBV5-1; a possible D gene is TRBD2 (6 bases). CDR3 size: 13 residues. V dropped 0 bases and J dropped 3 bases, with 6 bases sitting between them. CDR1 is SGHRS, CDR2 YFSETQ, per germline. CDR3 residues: CASSLGGEETQYF. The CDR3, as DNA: TGCGCCAGCAGCTTGGGCGGGGAAGAGACCCAGTACTTC.

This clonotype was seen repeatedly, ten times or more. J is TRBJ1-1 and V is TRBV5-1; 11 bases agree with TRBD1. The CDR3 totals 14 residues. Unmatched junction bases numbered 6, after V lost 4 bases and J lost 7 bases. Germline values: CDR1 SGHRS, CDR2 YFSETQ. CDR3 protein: CASSPRDRGVEAFF. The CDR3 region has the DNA TGCGCCAGCAGCCCTCGGGACAGGGGGGTTGAAGCTTTCTTT.

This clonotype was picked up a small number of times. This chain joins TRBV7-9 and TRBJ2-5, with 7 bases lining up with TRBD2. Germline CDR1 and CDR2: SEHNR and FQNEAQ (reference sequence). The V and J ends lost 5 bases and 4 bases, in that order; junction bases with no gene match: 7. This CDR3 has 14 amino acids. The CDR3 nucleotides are TGTGCCAGCAGCAAGGGGAGGGCCGGAGAGACCCAGTACTTC. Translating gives CASSKGRAGETQYF.

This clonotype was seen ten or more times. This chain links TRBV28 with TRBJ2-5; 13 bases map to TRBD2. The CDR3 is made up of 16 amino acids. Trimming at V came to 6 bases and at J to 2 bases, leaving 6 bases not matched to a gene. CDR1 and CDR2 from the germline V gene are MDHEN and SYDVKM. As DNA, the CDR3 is TGTGCCAGCAGCCCCCAACTAGCGGGAGGGCAAGAGACCCAGTACTTC. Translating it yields CASSPQLAGGQETQYF.

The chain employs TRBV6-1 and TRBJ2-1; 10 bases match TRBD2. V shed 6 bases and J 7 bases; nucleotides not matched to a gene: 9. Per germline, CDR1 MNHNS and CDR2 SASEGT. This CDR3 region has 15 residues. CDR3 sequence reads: CASRERTSGLNEQFF. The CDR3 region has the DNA TGTGCCAGCAGAGAGCGGACTAGCGGACTTAATGAGCAGTTCTTC.

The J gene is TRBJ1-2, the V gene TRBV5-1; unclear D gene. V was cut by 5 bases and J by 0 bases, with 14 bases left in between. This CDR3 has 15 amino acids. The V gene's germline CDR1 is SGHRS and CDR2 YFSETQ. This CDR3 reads CASRASSNTNYGYTF. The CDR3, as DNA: TGCGCCAGCAGGGCGTCCAGCAATACTAACTATGGCTACACCTTC.

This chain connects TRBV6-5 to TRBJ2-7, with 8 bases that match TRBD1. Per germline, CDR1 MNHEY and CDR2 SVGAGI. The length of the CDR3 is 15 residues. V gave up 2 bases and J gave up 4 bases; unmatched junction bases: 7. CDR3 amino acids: CASSYPAGGLYEQYF. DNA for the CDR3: TGTGCCAGCAGTTACCCCGCAGGGGGCCTTTACGAGCAGTACTTC.

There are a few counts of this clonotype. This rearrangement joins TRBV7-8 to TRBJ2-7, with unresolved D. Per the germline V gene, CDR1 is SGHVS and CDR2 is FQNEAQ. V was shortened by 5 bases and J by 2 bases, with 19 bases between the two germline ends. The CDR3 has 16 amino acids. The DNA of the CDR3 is TGTGCCAGCAGCCTACCTAGGATCCGTCGACCCTACGAGCAGTACTTC. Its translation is CASSLPRIRRPYEQYF.

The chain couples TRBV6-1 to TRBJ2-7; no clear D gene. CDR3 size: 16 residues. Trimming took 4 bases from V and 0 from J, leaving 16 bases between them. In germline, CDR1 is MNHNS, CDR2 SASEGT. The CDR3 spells CASSGYGRSTSYEQYF. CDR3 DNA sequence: TGTGCCAGCAGTGGGTACGGACGGTCTACCTCCTACGAGCAGTACTTC.

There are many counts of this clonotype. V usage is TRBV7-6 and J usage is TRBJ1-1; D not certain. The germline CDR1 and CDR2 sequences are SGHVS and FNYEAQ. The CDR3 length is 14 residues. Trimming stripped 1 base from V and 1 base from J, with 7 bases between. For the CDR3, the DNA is TGTGCCAGCAGCTTAGAGAAACAGAACACTGAAGCTTTCTTT. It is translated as CASSLEKQNTEAFF.

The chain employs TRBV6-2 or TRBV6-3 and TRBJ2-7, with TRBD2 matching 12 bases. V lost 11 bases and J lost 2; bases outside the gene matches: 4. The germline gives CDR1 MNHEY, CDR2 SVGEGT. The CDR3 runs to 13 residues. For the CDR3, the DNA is TGTGCCGGCCGACTAGCGGGAGCCTACGAGCAGTACTTC. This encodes CAGRLAGAYEQYF.